Here is one TCR beta chain with its context. Its target antigen remains unknown. No much larger clonotype is one base removed from it; base qualities were not supplied. TCRbeta CDR3 regions were amplified from genomic DNA by means of the immunoSEQ Assay, a bias-controlled multiplex PCR. As for how the authors treated the data: The number of nucleated cells in each sample was estimated from the amplification of reference gene primers within the assay. To quantify the absolute abundance of each unique TCRbeta CDR3 rearrangement, sequence reads were collapsed and filtered. For each sample, productive Simpson clonality was calculated by taking the square root of Simpson's diversity index across productive rearrangements. TCRdb carries this immuneACCESS record with in-frame sequences only. Its versions omit some clonotypes, under half of them owing to an unresolved V gene in the studies checked, with the rest unexplained. V and J calls and clone size are as listed in that table; D and trimming were resolved from the DNA. Counted in this sample were hundreds of thousands of clones; 80% to 90% of them appeared once. 2.4% of the sample goes to the ten largest clones.

The record originates from a study of blood T cell repertoires in COVID-19 (dated by TCRdb to 2019 to 2021). In the study overall: Samples from collaborators originated in the United States, Italy and Spain and spanned both the acute and convalescent phases of COVID-19. The prospective study material was composed of cDNA or gDNA derived from T cells, B-cell-depleted T cells, or PBMCs. The dataset comprised deeply sampled blood TCRbeta repertoires from subjects exposed to, actively infected with, or recovered from COVID-19. The repertoires were released in a freely available public database meant as a resource for research on the immune response to SARS-CoV-2. Samples were obtained from the ongoing ImmuneRACE study (first 160 participants) and from about 1,300 subjects provided by 6 global collaborators. A de-identified subject ID, COVID-19 status, age in years and sex were almost always included in the sample metadata. Where HLA class I and class II types were available, the types were taken from metadata supplied by the sample provider, not from assay-based typing. Points the paper makes about the study in general: Clinical and demographic metadata were provided uncurated, with the amount varying by source and participant.

Enrolling through a virtual design, the prospective study's participants ranged in age from roughly 18 to 95 years and lived across 24 United States geographic areas. To assign participants to cohorts, the prospective study relied on clinical history that participants themselves reported in a screening survey and a study questionnaire. For ImmuneRACE Cohort 3, a participant was defined as recovered based on two consecutive negative NP/OP PCR tests, clearance by a healthcare professional, or resolution of symptoms. In the prospective study, mobile phlebotomists collected whole blood, serum and a nasopharyngeal or oropharyngeal swab from each participant. Participants in the prospective study had the option to provide additional blood draws and questionnaires over an approximately 2-month period. Before DNA extraction, prospective study blood samples were shipped either frozen or at room temperature.

Looking up the germline V gene yields CDR1 MGHDK and CDR2 SYGVNS. The CDR3 runs 12 amino acids, cysteine and phenylalanine included. The sequence is cut down to CDR3 DNA, 36 bases in frame from base 1. Compared with germline, V lacks 7 bases and J lacks 8 bases; bases without a gene match: 7. Sequencing was done on a sample of PBMCs or T cells enriched from blood (not recorded which). This chain joins TRBV25-1 to TRBJ1-2, with 7 middle bases fitting TRBD1. This TCR came from a woman aged 18-35 years who had recovered from COVID-19. The CDR3 reads as follows: CASNQGDKGYTF. The sequenced DNA: TGTGCCAGCAACCAGGGGGATAAAGGCTACACCTTC.